This T cell receptor beta chain was sequenced during a study of T cells in Graves' hyperthyroidism and ophthalmopathy. RNA transcripts gave rise to amplified TCR beta CDR3 regions. RT-PCR in the first round (using the HTBI primer set) targeted the TCR CDR3. Using its own MiXCR run on the multiplex PCR reads, TCRdb lists one record per CDR3 protein. The table shows about 290,000 distinct CDR3 sequences, with about an eighth occurring only once. The table lists this clonotype with many counts. Each 10 ml fresh peripheral blood draw supplied the PBMCs. Germline CDR1 reads SNHLY; CDR2 reads FYNNEI. V lost 6 bases and J lost 8, with 16 bases in between. The CDR3 contains 14 residues.

The rearrangement uses TRBV2 and TRBJ1-4; D is perhaps TRBD1 (5 bases). This receptor was obtained from a woman in her 30s with Graves' hyperthyroidism that later progressed to Graves' ophthalmopathy. The sample consisted of blood. The CDR3 region is CASRFGGAREKLFF. The DNA for the CDR3 is TGTGCCAGCAGGTTCGGCGGGGCTCGGGAAAAACTGTTTTTT.